The T cell receptor beta chain under discussion was sequenced for a study of T cell clones after liver transplantation. Study-level information: Pre-transplant mixed lymphocyte reactions yielded third-party-reactive TCRbeta sequences as comparators for graft-donor-reactive sequences.

The ends lost 4 bases at V and 2 bases at J; junction bases unmatched: 18. In germline, CDR1 is SGHTA, CDR2 FQGTGA. The CDR3 covers 20 residues. Sequenced by immunoSEQ multiplex PCR; TCRdb stores in-frame clones only, minus some. The sample holds 40,000 to 65,000 clones; roughly 84% are singletons and the top ten take around 8.7%. Sorting of unstimulated PBMCs yielded separate CD3+CD4+ and CD3+CD8+ fractions. The chain recombines TRBV7-3 with TRBJ1-3; the match to TRBD1 covers 9 bases. Sequenced here: CD4+ T cells from blood, sampled before liver transplant. The clonotype comes from a human donor who received a liver transplant. DNA of the CDR3: TGTGCCAGCAGCTCAAGGTACTCCCCCGGGACAGGGTTCCCTGGAAACACCATATATTTT. As protein: CASSSRYSPGTGFPGNTIYF.